In its sample, the clone carrying this T cell receptor (beta chain) was seen once. Authors' data handling: From reference gene primer amplification, estimates of nucleated cell counts were derived. Produced via immunoSEQ multiplex PCR; TCRdb's table is partial and in-frame only. That table is the source of V, J and clone size, and D and trimming were worked out from the DNA. The sample carries roughly 180,000 clones, more than 80% recorded once. This record belongs to a study of blood T cell repertoires in COVID-19. Whole-study context: Italy, Spain and the United States were the sources of the convalescent and acute COVID-19 samples. PBMCs, B-cell-depleted T cells, or T cells were the source of the cDNA or gDNA that made up the material.

Germline lookup yields CDR1 KGHSH and CDR2 LQKENI. V shed 2 bases and J 2 bases; nucleotides not matched to a gene: 5. The CDR3 has 16 amino acids. The sequencing sample was made of peripheral blood. The receptor's source is a woman aged 55-70 years with acute or convalescent COVID-19. The chain recombines TRBV18 with TRBJ2-3; 9 bases align to TRBD2. Written as DNA, the CDR3 is TGTGCCAGCTCACCATTAAGGACTAGCGCCACAGATACGCAGTATTTT. Translation: CASSPLRTSATDTQYF.